The 13 T cell receptor beta chains listed next were all sequenced from one sample in a study of T cell repertoires in cytomegalovirus infection (dated by TCRdb to about 2019). These reads were obtained on an Illumina HiSeq 1500. TCRdb took the public reads, trimmed them with fastp at Q25, ran MiXCR for clone calling and kept in-frame beta chains. All rows with the same CDR3 protein become a single entry with the most common DNA and genes. For this sample the table gives 160,000 or so distinct CDR3 sequences, of which roughly a quarter were detected only once. Approximately 10% of the sample lies in the top ten. Sequenced material: PBMCs. The source of these receptors is a human donor in good health (CMV status not recorded). Some clones in this sample may be carry-over from other donors' samples.

This clonotype was detected only a few times. V is TRBV5-8 and J is TRBJ2-1; 8 bases fit TRBD2. This CDR3 comprises 15 residues. Trimming at V came to 1 base and at J to 5 bases, leaving 5 bases not matched to a gene. Germline-derived CDR1 and CDR2 are SGHTS and YDEGEE. CDR3 loop: CASSLMGLGDNEQFF. Here the CDR3 DNA reads TGTGCCAGCAGCTTGATGGGACTAGGGGACAATGAGCAGTTCTTC.

This chain connects TRBV11-2 to TRBJ2-2; 7 bases fit TRBD2. Trimming at V came to 1 base and at J to 4 bases, leaving 9 bases not matched to a gene. Germline V gives CDR1 SGHAT, CDR2 FQNNGV. CDR3 length: 17 amino acids. CDR3 sequence reads: CASSLGRERARTGELFF. The CDR3 coding sequence is TGTGCCAGCAGCTTAGGGCGGGAGAGGGCCCGCACCGGGGAGCTGTTTTTT.

In its sample, this clonotype was seen many times. The chain has TRBV7-3 and TRBJ2-3, with 9 bases lining up with TRBD2. The trim removed 5 bases at V and 2 bases at J, leaving 11 bases unmatched. The CDR3 has 17 residues. The germline V gene has CDR1 SGHTA and CDR2 FQGTGA. The CDR3, as DNA: TGTGCCAGCAGCCCACATAGCGGGGGAAGCCCCACAGATACGCAGTATTTT. It encodes CASSPHSGGSPTDTQYF.

The chain couples TRBV29-1 to TRBJ1-4, with a tentative D call TRBD1 (5 bases). V was pared by 7 bases and J by 3 bases, with 9 bases between. Germline V gene lookup returns CDR1 SQVTM and CDR2 ANQGSEA. This CDR3 has 12 residues. The CDR3 nucleotides read TGCAGCGGTTGGGGACCTAATGAAAAACTGTTTTTT. This codes for CSGWGPNEKLFF.

This clonotype was seen more than once but under ten times. The J gene is TRBJ2-1, the V gene TRBV6-2 or TRBV6-3; D remains ambiguous. Looked up from germline, CDR1 is MNHEY and CDR2 is SVGEGT. The CDR3 has 12 amino acids. V was pared by 4 bases and J by 10 bases, with 11 bases between. The CDR3 here is CASSLDPGEQFF. In nucleotides, the CDR3 is TGTGCCAGCAGTTTAGACCCTGGGGAGCAGTTCTTC.

In this sample, this clonotype turned up many times. The chain uses TRBV7-2 and TRBJ1-1; 11 bases map to TRBD1. The germline V gene has CDR1 SGHTA and CDR2 FQGNSA. The CDR3 spans 17 residues. V was pared by 4 bases and J by 0 bases, with 7 bases of the junction left unmatched. The CDR3 loop reads CASSSRTGGLMNTEAFF. The DNA of the CDR3 is TGTGCCAGCAGCTCCCGGACAGGGGGCCTCATGAACACTGAAGCTTTCTTT.

This clonotype has just a few counts. The chain links TRBV19 to TRBJ2-3; 12 bases are a match to TRBD2. This CDR3 has 17 amino acids. Germline V gene data show CDR1 as LNHDA and CDR2 as SQIVND (reference sequence). The V gene end was trimmed by 3 bases and the J gene end by 6 bases; junction bases not matched to a gene: 10. The CDR3: CASSILGLAGSPDTQYF. DNA for the CDR3: TGTGCCAGTAGTATCCTCGGACTAGCGGGATCTCCTGATACGCAGTATTTT.

This clonotype was picked up a small number of times. The chain uses TRBV19 and TRBJ1-1, with a possible D match to TRBD1 (6 bases). V was cut by 3 bases and J by 1 base, with 9 bases left in between. Looked up from germline, CDR1 is LNHDA and CDR2 is SQIVND (reference sequence). This CDR3 spans 14 amino acids. CDR3 sequence: CASSMYRENTEAFF. CDR3 DNA: TGTGCCAGTAGTATGTACAGGGAGAACACTGAAGCTTTCTTT.

The CDR3 DNA follows: TGTGCCAGCACTCCCTCCGGGGGTGAGTCCTACGAGCAGTACTTC. This translates into CASTPSGGESYEQYF. The gene calls are TRBV28 and TRBJ2-7; tentative D call: TRBD2 (6 bases). The CDR3 has 15 residues. Germline CDR1 and CDR2: MDHEN and SYDVKM. The V and J ends lost 7 bases and 1 base respectively, with 17 bases between them.

This clonotype was detected a few times. The CDR3 DNA is TGTGCCAGCAGCTTAGAATCACTAGCGCGTCCAGATACGCAGTATTTT. Amino acid sequence: CASSLESLARPDTQYF. The chain combines TRBV7-2 with TRBJ2-3; the match to TRBD2 covers 7 bases. Germline V gene data show CDR1 as SGHTA and CDR2 as FQGNSA. CDR3 size: 16 residues. The V segment lost 1 base and the J segment 4 bases; nucleotides outside the gene matches: 8.

This chain joins TRBV29-1 and TRBJ2-5, with 8 nucleotides matching TRBD1. Trimming took 4 bases from V and 2 from J; bases not matched to a gene: 21. The CDR3 has 19 residues. Germline V lookup: CDR1 SQVTM, CDR2 ANQGSEA. CDR3: CSVAFRQGLVGGLQETQYF. DNA for the CDR3: TGCAGCGTTGCCTTCCGACAGGGGCTAGTCGGTGGGTTACAAGAGACCCAGTACTTC.

The chain has TRBV11-2 and TRBJ1-1, with D uncertain. Germline V gene sequence: CDR1 SGHAT, CDR2 FQNNGV. Trimming removed 5 bases from V and 1 base from J, with 8 bases in between. This CDR3 spans 13 amino acids. CDR3 amino acids: CASSHERNTEAFF. DNA for the CDR3: TGTGCCAGCAGCCATGAGAGGAACACTGAAGCTTTCTTT.

This clonotype was seen at least ten times. V gene TRBV7-2 combines with J gene TRBJ2-3; 7 nucleotides line up with TRBD1. The CDR3 is 15 amino acids. J gave up 3 bases and V 3 bases, and 6 bases lay outside the gene matches. Per the germline V gene, CDR1 is SGHTA and CDR2 is FQGNSA. CDR3 residues: CASSFLQGSTDTQYF. CDR3 nucleotides: TGTGCCAGCAGCTTCCTACAGGGGTCGACAGATACGCAGTATTTT.